A single sample gave rise to the 3 T cell receptor beta chains below, sequenced in a study of blood T cell repertoires in COVID-19. Measured with immunoSEQ multiplex PCR; TCRdb has only the in-frame clones, and not every one. The sample lists 150,000 to 170,000 clones, 80% to 90% occurring once. Material for sequencing was peripheral blood. The receptors come from a woman aged 55-70 years with COVID-19, enrolled during active disease.

V usage is TRBV7-3 and J usage is TRBJ1-1, with D unresolved. This CDR3 has 13 residues. The germline V gene has CDR1 SGHTA and CDR2 FQGTGA. Trimming cost V 3 bases and J 6 bases, with 11 bases left between them. The CDR3, as DNA: TGTGCCAGCAGCTTCGGGGTGGGCGCTGAAGCTTTCTTT. This sequence encodes CASSFGVGAEAFF. Filled out from reference TRBV7-3 and TRBJ1-1, the complete variable domain reads GAGVSQTPSNKVTEKGKYVELRCDPISGHTALYWYRQSLGQGPEFLIYFQGTGAADDSGLPNDRFFAVRPEGSVSTLKIQRTERGDSAVYLCASSFGVGAEAFFGQGTRLTVV.

This clone was seen only once. This sequence joins TRBV7-9 and TRBJ1-5; a weak D match, TRBD1 (5 bases). Germline V gives CDR1 SEHNR, CDR2 FQNEAQ (reference sequence). The V end was cut by 1 base, the J end by 6 bases, with 16 bases between. The CDR3 extends over 16 amino acids. CDR3 in amino acids: CASSLEMLQGGQPQHF. DNA for the CDR3: TGTGCCAGCAGCTTAGAGATGCTTCAGGGCGGTCAGCCCCAGCATTTT.

This clone was seen a single time. The chain employs TRBV19 and TRBJ2-1; TRBD2 matches 10 bases. Germline V gives CDR1 LNHDA, CDR2 SQIVND (reference sequence). CDR3 size: 16 residues. V trimming: 6 bases; J trimming: 9 bases; junction bases outside the gene matches: 14. In DNA, the CDR3 is TGTGCCAGTAGCACGGTGGCAGCGGGAGGGCCAGGTGAGCAGTTCTTC. It encodes CASSTVAAGGPGEQFF.